This T cell receptor (beta chain) is drawn from a study of blood T cell repertoires in COVID-19. Study-wide background: From the United States, Italy and Spain came samples of acute and convalescent COVID-19.

There are 13 residues in the CDR3. CDR1 is WSHSY and CDR2 is SAAADI in the germline V gene. V lost 1 base, J lost 5 bases, and 8 bases lay in between. Sequencing was performed with immunoSEQ multiplex PCR; in TCRdb, only in-frame clones are kept and a portion is missing. The table includes 200,000 to 250,000 clones, about 90% detected once. The chain has TRBV10-2 and TRBJ1-1; D gene unclear. The sequenced sample was PBMCs or T cells enriched from blood (not recorded which). This receptor was identified in a woman aged 45-65 years in a cohort exposed to, infected with or recovered from COVID-19 (not recorded which). The CDR3 DNA reads as TGCGCCAGCAGTGAGTTTCGGGAAACTGAAGCTTTCTTT. It yields the protein CASSEFRETEAFF.